This T cell receptor beta chain was retrieved from a study of cytomegalovirus exposure and HLA in healthy donors. PCR used 60 Vbeta primers and 13 Jbeta primers. TCRdb's copy holds only in-frame clones and misses some; the assay was immunoSEQ multiplex PCR. Seen here are fewer than 150,000 clones, under 90% observed once, and the top ten hold roughly 2.5%. This clone appeared a single time. The sample comprised PBMCs. This clonotype was obtained from a woman between 18 and 29 years old in good health and CMV-seronegative.

CDR3 nucleotide sequence: TGTGCCAGCTCACTGAATCAGGGCTACGAGCAGTACTTC. Its protein product is CASSLNQGYEQYF. J is TRBJ2-7 and V is TRBV18; perhaps TRBD1 as D (5 bases). Trimming took off 4 bases at V and 3 bases at J, with 10 bases between the two ends. Germline lookup yields CDR1 KGHSH and CDR2 LQKENI. The CDR3 totals 13 residues.